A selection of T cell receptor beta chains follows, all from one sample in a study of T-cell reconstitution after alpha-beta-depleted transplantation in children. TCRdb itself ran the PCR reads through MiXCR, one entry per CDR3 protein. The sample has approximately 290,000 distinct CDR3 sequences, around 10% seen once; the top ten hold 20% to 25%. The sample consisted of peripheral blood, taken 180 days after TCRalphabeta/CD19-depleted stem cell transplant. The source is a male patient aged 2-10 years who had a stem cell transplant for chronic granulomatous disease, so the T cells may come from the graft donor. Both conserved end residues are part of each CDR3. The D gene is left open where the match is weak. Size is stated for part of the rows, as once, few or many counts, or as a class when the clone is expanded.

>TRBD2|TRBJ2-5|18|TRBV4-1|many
CASSQERAPAGPQETQYF
TGCGCCAGCAGCCAAGAAAGAGCTCCAGCGGGGCCTCAAGAGACCCAGTACTTC
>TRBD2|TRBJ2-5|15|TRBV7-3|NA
CASSKSGTSGETQYF
TGTGCCAGCAGCAAATCCGGGACTAGCGGTGAGACCCAGTACTTC
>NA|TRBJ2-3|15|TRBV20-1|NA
CSATDGNFGTDTQYF
TGCAGTGCCACGGATGGTAATTTTGGCACAGATACGCAGTATTTT
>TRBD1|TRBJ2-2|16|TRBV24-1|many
CATSGRDRANTGELFF
TGTGCCACCAGTGGTAGGGACAGGGCGAACACCGGGGAGCTGTTTTTT
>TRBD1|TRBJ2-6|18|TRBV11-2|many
CASSLTGTALSGANVLTF
TGTGCCAGCAGCTTAACCGGGACAGCCCTCTCTGGGGCCAACGTCCTGACTTTC
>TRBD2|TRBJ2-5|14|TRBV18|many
CASSPTSGTETQYF
TGTGCCAGCTCACCGACTAGCGGGACGGAGACCCAGTACTTC
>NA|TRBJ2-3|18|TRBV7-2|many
CASSLAPGGAGDADTQYF
TGTGCCAGCAGCTTAGCCCCAGGGGGGGCCGGAGACGCAGATACGCAGTATTTT
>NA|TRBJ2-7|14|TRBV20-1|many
CSATDGESSYEQYF
TGCAGTGCTACGGACGGGGAGAGCTCCTACGAGCAGTACTTC
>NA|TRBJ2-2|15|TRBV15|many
CATSREVVISGELFF
TGTGCCACCAGCAGGGAGGTAGTAATCTCCGGGGAGCTGTTTTTT
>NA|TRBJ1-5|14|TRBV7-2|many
CASSGRYSNQPQHF
TGTGCCAGCTCGGGACGCTATAGCAATCAGCCCCAGCATTTT
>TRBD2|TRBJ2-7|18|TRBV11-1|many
CASSSYDGLAGIRSTLNF
TGTGCCAGCAGCTCCTACGACGGACTAGCGGGAATACGTTCGACCTTGAACTTC
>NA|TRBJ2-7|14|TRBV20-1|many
CSASNALLSYEQYF
TGCAGTGCTAGTAACGCCCTCCTTTCCTACGAGCAGTACTTC
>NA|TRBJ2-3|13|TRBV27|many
CASSFVSTDTQYF
TGTGCCAGCAGTTTCGTCAGCACAGATACGCAGTATTTT
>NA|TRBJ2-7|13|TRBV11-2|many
CASSLETRGEQYF
TGTGCCAGCAGCTTAGAAACCCGGGGCGAGCAGTACTTC